One sample yielded the 10 T cell receptor beta chains listed below, sequenced in a study of blood T cell repertoires in COVID-19. TCRdb's copy holds only in-frame clones and misses some; the assay was immunoSEQ multiplex PCR. In the table there are over 150,000 clones, around 79% of which are singletons. Sequenced material: peripheral blood. These receptors all stem from a woman in her seventies with acute or convalescent COVID-19.

The chain joins TRBV5-1 to TRBJ1-5; maybe TRBD1 (5 bases). CDR1 SGHRS and CDR2 YFSETQ come from the germline V gene. CDR3 length equals 16 residues. Trimming took off 7 bases at V and 1 base at J, with 18 bases between the two ends. The CDR3 DNA reads as TGCGCCAGCGTCAACTATCGGGGGGAGAGCAATCAGCCCCAGCATTTT. The encoded protein is CASVNYRGESNQPQHF.

The chain recombines TRBV19 with TRBJ1-5; TRBD1 might be the D (5 bases). This CDR3 is 18 amino acids long. From germline, CDR1 is LNHDA and CDR2 SQIVND (reference sequence). Trimming cost V 0 bases and J 0 bases, with 15 bases left between them. For the CDR3, the DNA is TGTGCCAGTAGTATAGATCTTTACCCGACAGATAGCAATCAGCCCCAGCATTTT. This gives the protein CASSIDLYPTDSNQPQHF.

This rearrangement joins TRBV5-1 to TRBJ2-2; D unclear. CDR1 is SGHRS and CDR2 is YFSETQ in the germline V gene. The CDR3 covers 13 residues. V was clipped by 6 bases and J by 5 bases, with 11 bases between them. CDR3 amino acids: CASTPSGTGELFF. For the CDR3, the DNA is TGCGCCAGCACCCCCTCCGGGACCGGGGAGCTGTTTTTT. The variable domain in full, with the rest retrieved from reference TRBV5-1 and TRBJ2-2, is KAGVTQTPRYLIKTRGQQVTLSCSPISGHRSVSWYQQTPGQGLQFLFEYFSETQRNKGNFPGRFSGRQFSNSRSEMNVSTLELGDSALYLCASTPSGTGELFFGEGSRLTVL.

The J gene is TRBJ1-1, the V gene TRBV3-1 (or the pseudogene TRBV3-2), with 7 bases that match TRBD1. J gave up 1 base and V 4 bases, and 3 bases lay outside the gene matches. CDR3 size: 14 residues. Germline V gene data show CDR1 as LGHDT and CDR2 as YNNKEL (reference sequence). CDR3 amino acids: CASSLGQSNTEAFF. The DNA for the CDR3 is TGTGCCAGCAGCCTGGGACAGTCGAACACTGAAGCTTTCTTT.

This clone was seen only once. This rearrangement joins TRBV7-2 to TRBJ2-7; TRBD2 matches at 11 bases. The CDR3 extends over 16 amino acids. Germline trimming cut 3 bases from V and 5 bases from J; bases unmatched to any gene: 9. Germline V gives CDR1 SGHTA, CDR2 FQGNSA. CDR3 amino acids: CASSFFFTSGSNEQYF. The CDR3 bases are TGTGCCAGCAGCTTTTTTTTCACTAGCGGGAGCAACGAGCAGTACTTC.

This chain joins TRBV3-1 (or the pseudogene TRBV3-2) and TRBJ1-2, with a tentative D call TRBD1 (5 bases). The CDR3 sequence is 14 residues long. The ends were cut back, 0 bases at V and 8 bases at J, with 13 bases in the middle. Germline values: CDR1 LGHDT, CDR2 YNNKEL (reference sequence). CDR3 amino acids: CASSQDLRVGGYTF. CDR3 nucleotides: TGTGCCAGCAGCCAAGATCTCAGGGTCGGAGGCTACACCTTC.

The V and J genes are TRBV19 and TRBJ1-1, with D possibly TRBD1 on 5 matching bases. Germline CDR1 reads LNHDA; CDR2 reads SQIVND (reference sequence). CDR3 length equals 14 residues. Trimming stripped 4 bases from V and 4 bases from J, with 13 bases between. CDR3 in amino acids: CASSKMGQITEAFF. DNA for the CDR3: TGTGCCAGTAGTAAAATGGGGCAGATCACTGAAGCTTTCTTT.

The CDR3 spells CASSPRTSGTTDTQYF. In nucleotides, the CDR3 is TGTGCCAGCAGCCCGAGGACTAGCGGGACCACAGATACGCAGTATTTT. This chain joins TRBV3-1 (or the pseudogene TRBV3-2) and TRBJ2-3; TRBD2 matches 12 bases. The CDR3 is made up of 16 amino acids. The V segment lost 4 bases and the J segment 2 bases; nucleotides outside the gene matches: 4. Germline CDR1 and CDR2: LGHDT and YNNKEL (reference sequence).

The rearrangement uses TRBV24-1 and TRBJ2-3; possibly TRBD1 for D (6 bases). The CDR3 loop spans 16 amino acids. CDR1 KGHDR and CDR2 SFDVKD come from the germline V gene. Trimming stripped 4 bases from V and 0 bases from J, with 13 bases between. CDR3 sequence reads: CATSDRDTRSTDTQYF. In DNA, the CDR3 is TGTGCCACCAGTGACCGGGACACCAGAAGCACAGATACGCAGTATTTT.

This chain links TRBV12-3 or TRBV12-4 with TRBJ1-1; D may be TRBD1 (5 bases). Trimming shortened V by 6 bases and J by 5 bases, and 13 bases separated the two germline ends. The CDR3 is made up of 13 amino acids. The CDR3 nucleotides read TGTGCCAGCAGAAAAATTCGGGGGACTGAAGCTTTCTTT. Its translation: CASRKIRGTEAFF.